Presented here are 18 T cell receptor beta chains from one specimen sequenced in a study of blood T cell repertoires in COVID-19. This table comes from immunoSEQ multiplex PCR, and its TCRdb copy is limited to in-frame clones, with some not included. The sample holds approximately 36,000 clones; roughly 89% are singletons and the top ten take around 25%. The sequenced sample was peripheral blood. These receptors came from a man in his fifties or sixties with active or convalescent COVID-19.

V usage is TRBV7-3 and J usage is TRBJ2-2; D not certain. Looked up from germline, CDR1 is SGHTA and CDR2 is FQGTGA. The ends were cut back, 5 bases at V and 0 bases at J, with 4 bases in the middle. CDR3 length: 13 amino acids. The DNA of the CDR3 is TGTGCCAGCAGCCCCTCGAACACCGGGGAGCTGTTTTTT. It specifies CASSPSNTGELFF.

The chain joins TRBV19 to TRBJ2-3; no definite D call. V was clipped by 4 bases and J by 4 bases, with 12 bases between them. CDR3 length equals 14 residues. The germline V gene encodes CDR1 LNHDA and CDR2 SQIVND (reference sequence). The CDR3 reads CASSRSGAADTQYF. The CDR3 bases are TGTGCCAGTAGTAGGAGTGGTGCGGCAGATACGCAGTATTTT.

This clone showed up just once. The rearrangement uses TRBV6-2 or TRBV6-3 and TRBJ2-3; D is undetermined. Germline lookup yields CDR1 MNHEY and CDR2 SVGEGT. CDR3 length: 16 amino acids. V shed 5 bases and J shed 4 bases, with 19 bases lying between them. This CDR3 reads CASSTPRPVGSDTQYF. Here the CDR3 DNA reads TGTGCCAGCAGTACCCCTAGGCCGGTCGGCTCAGATACGCAGTATTTT.

This chain uses TRBV10-3 with TRBJ2-3; 12 positions match TRBD1. V shed 8 bases, J shed 5 bases, and the junction held 5 bases outside the gene matches. Looked up from germline, CDR1 is ENHRY and CDR2 is SYGVKD. This CDR3 has 14 amino acids. Written as DNA, the CDR3 is TGTGCCATCGGCGGGACAGGGGGCTTAGATACGCAGTATTTT. Translating gives CAIGGTGGLDTQYF.

The chain links TRBV29-1 to TRBJ1-4; 8 nucleotides agree with TRBD1. In germline, CDR1 is SQVTM, CDR2 ANQGSEA. The ends lost 1 base at V and 8 bases at J; junction bases unmatched: 6. The CDR3 length is 14 residues. This CDR3 reads CSVEVTGVGEKLFF. The CDR3, as DNA: TGCAGCGTTGAAGTGACAGGGGTGGGAGAAAAACTGTTTTTT.

The rearrangement uses TRBV6-6 and TRBJ2-7; 7 nucleotides align to TRBD1. V lost 0 bases, J lost 6 bases, and 2 bases stayed unmatched. The CDR3 length is 13 residues. CDR1 is MNHNY and CDR2 is SVGAGI in the germline V gene (reference sequence). The chain's CDR3 is CASSYSTGSEQYF. CDR3 sequence (DNA): TGTGCCAGCAGTTACTCGACAGGGTCCGAGCAGTACTTC.

This chain connects TRBV10-3 to TRBJ1-5; D may be TRBD1 (6 bases). Per the germline V gene, CDR1 is ENHRY and CDR2 is SYGVKD. Trimming stripped 6 bases from V and 4 bases from J, with 13 bases between. This CDR3 is 14 amino acids long. CDR3 sequence (DNA): TGTGCCATCAGCGTAGACAGGTCGAATCAGCCCCAGCATTTT. Protein sequence: CAISVDRSNQPQHF.

This rearrangement joins TRBV4-1 to TRBJ2-7; TRBD1 matches 8 bases. The CDR3 has 17 amino acids. Trimming took 0 bases from V and 9 from J; bases not matched to a gene: 16. Germline CDR1 and CDR2: MGHRA and YSYEKL. The CDR3 spells CASSQDPARTGWGRQYF. The CDR3 DNA sequence: TGCGCCAGCAGCCAAGATCCGGCAAGGACAGGGTGGGGAAGGCAGTACTTC.

The rearrangement uses TRBV15 and TRBJ2-7, with a weak D call TRBD2 (5 bases). V lost 4 bases and J 4 bases, leaving 20 bases between the germline ends. The CDR3 extends over 16 amino acids. CDR1 is LNHNV and CDR2 is YYDKDF in the germline V gene (reference sequence). This chain's CDR3 is CATSIGGRLSSYEQYF. The CDR3 nucleotides read TGTGCCACCAGCATAGGTGGGAGACTATCCTCATACGAGCAGTACTTC.

The chain has TRBV2 and TRBJ1-2; 8 bases are a match to TRBD1. The V gene end was trimmed by 3 bases and the J gene end by 6 bases; junction bases not matched to a gene: 6. Germline values: CDR1 SNHLY, CDR2 FYNNEI. The CDR3 has 14 amino acids. The DNA of the CDR3 is TGTGCCAGCAGTGACTCCGGCAGGGGGCATGGCTACACCTTC. It encodes CASSDSGRGHGYTF.

The CDR3 loop reads CASSSTSGRPGGDEQFF. The CDR3 DNA reads TGTGCCAGCAGTAGTACTAGCGGGAGGCCCGGTGGGGATGAGCAGTTCTTC. This chain uses TRBV25-1 with TRBJ2-1, with 12 bases identical to TRBD2. Unmatched junction bases numbered 13, after V lost 5 bases and J lost 8 bases. The CDR3 loop spans 17 amino acids. CDR1 is MGHDK and CDR2 is SYGVNS in the germline V gene.

This clone occurred once. The gene calls are TRBV5-1 and TRBJ2-5; no definite D call. This CDR3 has 14 residues. V shed 1 base and J shed 1 base, with 8 bases lying between them. Per the germline V gene, CDR1 is SGHRS and CDR2 is YFSETQ. Here the CDR3 DNA reads TGCGCCAGCAGCTTGACAGCCCCCCAAGAGACCCAGTACTTC. Translation: CASSLTAPQETQYF.

This chain connects TRBV5-4 to TRBJ2-1; tentatively, D is TRBD2 (6 bases). V lost 0 bases and J lost 4, with 11 bases in between. Germline V gives CDR1 SGHNT, CDR2 YYREEE (reference sequence). This CDR3 is 15 amino acids long. CDR3 residues: CASSLEAGPYNEQFF. CDR3 DNA sequence: TGTGCCAGCAGCTTGGAAGCGGGCCCATACAATGAGCAGTTCTTC. The complete variable domain, with remaining parts taken from reference TRBV5-4 and TRBJ2-1, reads ETGVTQSPTHLIKTRGQQVTLRCSSQSGHNTVSWYQQALGQGPQFIFQYYREEENGRGNFPPRFSGLQFPNYSSELNVNALELDDSALYLCASSLEAGPYNEQFFGPGTRLTVL.

The chain couples TRBV7-9 to TRBJ2-3; the D is unclear. Trimming shortened V by 6 bases and J by 0 bases, and 7 bases separated the two germline ends. The CDR3 runs 13 residues. Germline CDR1 SEHNR, CDR2 FQNEAQ (reference sequence). The CDR3 is CASRSRSTDTQYF. CDR3 nucleotides: TGTGCCAGCAGATCACGGAGCACAGATACGCAGTATTTT.

The chain combines TRBV28 with TRBJ1-5; D gene ambiguous. The CDR3 runs to 13 residues. Trimming shortened V by 6 bases and J by 0 bases, and 6 bases separated the two germline ends. Germline values: CDR1 MDHEN, CDR2 SYDVKM. Here the CDR3 DNA reads TGTGCCAGCAGGGACTTTAGCAATCAGCCCCAGCATTTT. Amino acids: CASRDFSNQPQHF.

In nucleotides, the CDR3 is TGTGCCAGCAGTAGGTCCGGGACTAGCGGGAGGAATACGCAGTATTTT. This codes for CASSRSGTSGRNTQYF. The chain recombines TRBV6-6 with TRBJ2-3; TRBD2 aligns across 15 bases. Germline V gives CDR1 MNHNY, CDR2 SVGAGI (reference sequence). The ends lost 5 bases at V and 7 bases at J; junction bases unmatched: 7. CDR3 length equals 16 residues.

The chain couples TRBV30 to TRBJ2-1, with D uncertain. The germline V gene encodes CDR1 GTSNPN and CDR2 SVGIG (reference sequence). The CDR3 covers 14 residues. Trimming pared 1 base from V and 9 bases from J, leaving 16 bases between. The CDR3 sequence: CAWSASAGVGEQFF. DNA for the CDR3: TGTGCCTGGAGTGCAAGCGCTGGTGTGGGTGAGCAGTTCTTC. Full variable domain (missing parts from reference TRBV30 and TRBJ2-1): SQTIHQWPATLVQPVGSPLSLECTVEGTSNPNLYWYRQAAGRGLQLLFYSVGIGQISSEVPQNLSASRPQDRQFILSSKKLLLSDSGFYLCAWSASAGVGEQFFGPGTRLTVL.

The chain carries TRBV5-1 and TRBJ2-6; 9 nucleotides agree with TRBD1. With V trimmed by 5 bases and J by 0 bases, 12 bases remained unmatched. Germline CDR1 SGHRS, CDR2 YFSETQ. The CDR3 spans 19 residues. The DNA of the CDR3 is TGCGCCAGCAGATCTGGGACAGGGTTGGAGAGCTCTGGGGCCAACGTCCTGACTTTC. Amino acids: CASRSGTGLESSGANVLTF.